The sequence of this TCR beta chain was determined in a study of blood T cell repertoires in COVID-19 (dated by TCRdb to the early 2020s). Some background on the complete study: The collaborator samples originated in the United States, Italy and Spain and spanned the acute and convalescent phases of COVID-19. The material from the prospective study consisted of cDNA or gDNA derived from T cells, B-cell-depleted T cells, or PBMCs. Subjects who had been exposed to COVID-19, were actively infected with it, or had recovered from it provided the deeply sampled blood TCRbeta repertoires that made up the dataset. The repertoires were released in a freely available public database intended as a resource for research on the immune response to SARS-CoV-2. Samples came from the ongoing ImmuneRACE study (first 160 participants) plus 1,254 subjects from 6 global collaborators. A de-identified subject ID, COVID-19 status, age in years and sex were almost always included in the sample metadata. Where available, HLA class I and class II types were taken from metadata supplied by the sample provider and were not determined by assay-based typing. The study at large found these results: The quantity of clinical and demographic metadata differed by source and by participant and was supplied without curation.

Collaborating institutions collected whole blood in K2EDTA tubes following their own protocols. For TCRbeta analysis, collaborators shipped samples as frozen whole blood, isolated PBMCs, or DNA extracted from either of those sample types. The immunoSEQ Assay, a bias-controlled multiplex PCR, was used to amplify TCRbeta CDR3 regions from genomic DNA. On the authors' methods: Within the assay, amplification of reference gene primers was used to estimate how many nucleated cells each sample contained. Sequence reads were collapsed and filtered to measure the absolute abundance of every unique TCRbeta CDR3 rearrangement. For each sample, productive Simpson clonality was calculated as the square root of Simpson's diversity index across productive rearrangements. TCRdb limited this immuneACCESS table to in-frame rearrangements with V and J called. A share of clones is missing; checked studies link under half to unresolved V genes, and the rest is unexplained. Clonal size and the V and J genes are those of that table, whereas D and trimming came from the DNA. The sample contains about 99,000 clones, around 90% of them found a single time. Approximately 3.5% of the sample lies in the top ten.

A word on this clone: Its antigen target is currently unknown. No much larger clone exists at a distance of one base, and base qualities are not known.

From cysteine to phenylalanine, the CDR3 is 15 amino acids long. The kept DNA is CDR3 alone, 45 bases in frame from the first base. Relative to germline, V is missing 7 bases and J is missing 14 bases, with 14 bases of the junction outside any gene match. Per the germline V gene, MNHEY is the CDR1 and SVGAGI is the CDR2. The sequence links TRBV6-5 to TRBJ1-6; TRBD1 aligns with 10 central bases. Sample: peripheral blood. The sequence was obtained from a woman in her sixties or seventies with acute or convalescent COVID-19. The nucleotide sequence is given as TGTGCCAGCACGGACCGGGACAGGGGAGATTCGGCCCTCCACTTT. Translated, it reads CASTDRDRGDSALHF.